This paragraph covers one T cell receptor beta chain sequence. The data stem from a study of blood T cell repertoires in COVID-19. For the study at large: The study drew acute and convalescent COVID-19 samples from the United States, Italy and Spain. Sample material is recorded as cDNA or gDNA derived from T cells, B-cell-depleted T cells, or PBMCs.

Profiling relied on immunoSEQ multiplex PCR, and the TCRdb table lists in-frame clones only, not all of them. The repertoire holds 110,000 to 150,000 clones, with 80% to 90% as singletons. Participants had their cohort set by participant-reported clinical history. The sample consisted of PBMCs or T cells enriched from blood (not recorded which). This clonotype was sampled from a man in his fifties or sixties who had recovered from COVID-19.

CDR3 DNA: TGTGCCAGCAGTCTACAGGGTACCTACGAGCAGTACTTC. Encoded protein: CASSLQGTYEQYF. This chain uses TRBV2 with TRBJ2-7; possible D gene TRBD1, 6 bases. Deletions cut 5 bases from V and 2 bases from J, with 10 bases between. The CDR3 covers 13 residues. Germline lookup yields CDR1 SNHLY and CDR2 FYNNEI.